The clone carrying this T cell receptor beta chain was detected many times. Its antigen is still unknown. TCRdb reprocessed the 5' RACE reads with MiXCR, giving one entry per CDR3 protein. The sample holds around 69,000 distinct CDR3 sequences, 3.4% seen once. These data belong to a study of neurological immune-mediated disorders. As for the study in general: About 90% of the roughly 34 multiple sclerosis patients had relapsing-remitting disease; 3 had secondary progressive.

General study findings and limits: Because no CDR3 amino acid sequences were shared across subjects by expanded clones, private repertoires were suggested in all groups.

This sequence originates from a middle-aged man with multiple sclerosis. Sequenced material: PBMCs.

CDR3 sequence (DNA): TGCGCCAGCAGCGGGGGACAGGGGTACACTGAAGCTTTCTTT. Its protein is CASSGGQGYTEAFF. This chain links TRBV5-1 with TRBJ1-1, with 10 positions matching TRBD1. The CDR3 totals 14 residues. From germline, CDR1 is SGHRS and CDR2 YFSETQ. The junction had 3 bases not matched to a gene; V was cut back by 4 bases and J by 3 bases.